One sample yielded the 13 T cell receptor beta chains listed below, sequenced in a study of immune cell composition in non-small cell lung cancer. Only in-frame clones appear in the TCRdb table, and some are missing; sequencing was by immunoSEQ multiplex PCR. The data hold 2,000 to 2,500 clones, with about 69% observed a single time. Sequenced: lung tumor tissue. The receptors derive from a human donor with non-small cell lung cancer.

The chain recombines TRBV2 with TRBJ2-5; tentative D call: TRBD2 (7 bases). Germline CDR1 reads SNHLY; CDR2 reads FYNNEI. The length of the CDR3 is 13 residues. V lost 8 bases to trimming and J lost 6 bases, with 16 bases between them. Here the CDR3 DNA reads TGTGCCAGCGTGGGGGGGCCGATGAAGACCCAGTACTTC. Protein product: CASVGGPMKTQYF.

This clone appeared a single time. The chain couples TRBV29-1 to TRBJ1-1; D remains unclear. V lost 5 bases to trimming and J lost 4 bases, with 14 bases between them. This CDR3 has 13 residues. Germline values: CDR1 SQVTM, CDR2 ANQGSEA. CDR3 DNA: TGCAGCGTTTGTCGGGGTGGAACCACTGAAGCTTTCTTT. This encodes CSVCRGGTTEAFF.

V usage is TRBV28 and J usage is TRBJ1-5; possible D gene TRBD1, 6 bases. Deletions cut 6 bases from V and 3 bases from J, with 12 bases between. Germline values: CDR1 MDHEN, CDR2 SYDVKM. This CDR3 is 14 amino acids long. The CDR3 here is CASSSTGLNQPQHF. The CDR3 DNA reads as TGTGCCAGCAGCTCTACAGGGCTCAATCAGCCCCAGCATTTT.

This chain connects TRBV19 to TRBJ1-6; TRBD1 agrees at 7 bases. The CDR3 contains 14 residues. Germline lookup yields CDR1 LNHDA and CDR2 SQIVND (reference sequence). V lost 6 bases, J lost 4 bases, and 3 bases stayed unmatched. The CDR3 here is CASSTGQYNSPLHF. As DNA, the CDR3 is TGTGCCAGTAGCACGGGACAGTATAATTCACCCCTCCACTTT.

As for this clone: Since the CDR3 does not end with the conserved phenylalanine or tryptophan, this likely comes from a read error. For the CDR3, the DNA is TGTGCCACCAGCAACAGGGTCAATCAGCCCCAGCATCTT. It encodes CATSNRVNQPQHL. This chain links TRBV15 with TRBJ1-5; D perhaps matches TRBD1 (6 bases). Germline V gene lookup returns CDR1 LNHNV and CDR2 YYDKDF (reference sequence). The CDR3 covers 13 residues. The germline V and J ends were trimmed by 4 bases and 3 bases, with 7 bases remaining between them.

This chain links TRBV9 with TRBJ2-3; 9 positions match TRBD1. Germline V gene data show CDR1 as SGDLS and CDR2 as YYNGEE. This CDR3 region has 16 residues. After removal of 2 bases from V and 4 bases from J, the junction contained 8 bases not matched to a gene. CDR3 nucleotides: TGTGCCAGCAGCGTCCCCGGGACAGGGATGTCAGATACGCAGTATTTT. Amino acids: CASSVPGTGMSDTQYF.

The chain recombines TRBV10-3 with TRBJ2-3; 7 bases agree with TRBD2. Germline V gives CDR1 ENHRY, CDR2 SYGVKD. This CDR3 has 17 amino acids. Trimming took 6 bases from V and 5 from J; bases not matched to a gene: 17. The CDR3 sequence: CAISQSSRPGGGDTQYF. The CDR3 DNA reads TGTGCCATCAGCCAATCCTCTCGACCGGGAGGAGGAGATACGCAGTATTTT.

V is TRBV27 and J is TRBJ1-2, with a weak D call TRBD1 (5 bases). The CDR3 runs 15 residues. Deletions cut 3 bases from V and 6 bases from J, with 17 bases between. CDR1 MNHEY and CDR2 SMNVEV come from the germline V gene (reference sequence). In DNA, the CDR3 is TGTGCCAGCAGTTTCGGGGGACTACCGTCGAATGGCTACACCTTC. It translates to CASSFGGLPSNGYTF.

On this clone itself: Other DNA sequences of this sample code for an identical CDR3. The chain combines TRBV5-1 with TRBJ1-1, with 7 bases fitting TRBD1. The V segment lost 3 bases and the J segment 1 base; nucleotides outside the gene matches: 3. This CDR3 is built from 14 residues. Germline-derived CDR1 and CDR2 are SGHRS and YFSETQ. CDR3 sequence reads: CASSSGQPNTEAFF. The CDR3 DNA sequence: TGCGCCAGCAGCTCGGGACAGCCGAACACTGAAGCTTTCTTT.

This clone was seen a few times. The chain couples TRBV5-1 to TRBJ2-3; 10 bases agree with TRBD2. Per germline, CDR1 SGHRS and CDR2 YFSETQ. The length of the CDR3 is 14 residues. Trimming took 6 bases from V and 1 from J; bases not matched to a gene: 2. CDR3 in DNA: TGCGCCAGCATGCTAGCGGGAGGCACAGATACGCAGTATTTT. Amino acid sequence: CASMLAGGTDTQYF.

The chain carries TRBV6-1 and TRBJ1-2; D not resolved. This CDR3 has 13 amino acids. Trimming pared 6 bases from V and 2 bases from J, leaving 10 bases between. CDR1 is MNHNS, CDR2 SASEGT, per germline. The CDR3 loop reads CASSPSRNYGYTF. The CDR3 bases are TGTGCCAGCAGCCCGAGTAGAAACTATGGCTACACCTTC.

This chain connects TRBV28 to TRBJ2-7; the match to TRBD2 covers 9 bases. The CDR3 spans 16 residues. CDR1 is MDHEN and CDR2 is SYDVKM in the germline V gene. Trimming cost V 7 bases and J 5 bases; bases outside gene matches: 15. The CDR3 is CASTASRGRASDEQYF. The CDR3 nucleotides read TGTGCCAGCACCGCCTCGCGCGGGAGGGCCTCGGACGAGCAGTACTTC.

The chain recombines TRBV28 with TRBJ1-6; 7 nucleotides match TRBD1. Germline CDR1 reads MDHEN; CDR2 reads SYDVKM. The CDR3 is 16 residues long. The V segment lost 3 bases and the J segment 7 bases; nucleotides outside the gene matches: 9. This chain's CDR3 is CASSFVPGGVNSPLHF. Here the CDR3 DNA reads TGTGCCAGCAGTTTTGTGCCAGGGGGTGTAAATTCACCCCTCCACTTT.